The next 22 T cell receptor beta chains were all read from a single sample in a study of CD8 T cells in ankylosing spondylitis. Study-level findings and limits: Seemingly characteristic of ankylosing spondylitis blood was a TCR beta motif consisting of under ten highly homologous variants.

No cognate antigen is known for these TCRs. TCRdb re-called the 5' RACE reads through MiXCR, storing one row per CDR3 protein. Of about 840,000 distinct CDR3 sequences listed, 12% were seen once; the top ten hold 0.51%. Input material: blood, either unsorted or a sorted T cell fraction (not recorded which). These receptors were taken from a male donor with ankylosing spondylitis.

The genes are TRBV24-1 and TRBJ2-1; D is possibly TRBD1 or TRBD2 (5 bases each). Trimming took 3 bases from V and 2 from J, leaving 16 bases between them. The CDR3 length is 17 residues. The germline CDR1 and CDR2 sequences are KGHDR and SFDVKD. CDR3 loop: CATSDPGEQAPYNEQFF. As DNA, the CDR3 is TGTGCCACCAGTGATCCCGGGGAACAGGCACCCTACAATGAGCAGTTCTTC.

This CDR3 reads CASSAGQTGEKLFF. The CDR3 coding sequence is TGTGCCAGCAGTGCAGGACAGACGGGTGAAAAACTGTTTTTT. The chain recombines TRBV2 with TRBJ1-4, with a possible D match to TRBD1 (6 bases). The CDR3 is 14 residues long. Deletions cut 4 bases from V and 7 bases from J, with 13 bases between. Germline V gene lookup returns CDR1 SNHLY and CDR2 FYNNEI. Using reference TRBV2 and TRBJ1-4 for the parts outside the CDR3, the full variable domain is EPEVTQTPSHQVTQMGQEVILRCVPISNHLYFYWYRQILGQKVEFLVSFYNNEISEKSEIFDDQFSVERPDGSNFTLKIRSTKLEDSAMYFCASSAGQTGEKLFFGSGTQLSVL.

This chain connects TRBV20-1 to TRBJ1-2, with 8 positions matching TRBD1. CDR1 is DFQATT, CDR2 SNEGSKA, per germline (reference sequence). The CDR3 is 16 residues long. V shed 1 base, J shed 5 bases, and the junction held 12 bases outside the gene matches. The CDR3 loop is CSARGRTGNFYYGYTF. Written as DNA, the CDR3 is TGCAGTGCTAGAGGCCGGACAGGGAATTTTTATTATGGCTACACCTTC.

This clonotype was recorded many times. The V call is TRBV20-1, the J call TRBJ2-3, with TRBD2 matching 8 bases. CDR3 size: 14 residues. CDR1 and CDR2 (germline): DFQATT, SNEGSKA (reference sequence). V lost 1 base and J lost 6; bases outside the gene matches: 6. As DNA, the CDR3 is TGCAGTGCTAGAGCGGTAGGCGGGAGGGATACGCAGTATTTT. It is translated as CSARAVGGRDTQYF.

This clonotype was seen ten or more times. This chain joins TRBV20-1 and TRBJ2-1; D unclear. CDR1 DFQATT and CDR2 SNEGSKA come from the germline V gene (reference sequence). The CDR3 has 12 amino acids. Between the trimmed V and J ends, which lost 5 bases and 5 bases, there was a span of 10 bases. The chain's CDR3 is CSAPKLHNEQFF. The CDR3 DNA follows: TGCAGTGCTCCTAAGCTCCACAATGAGCAGTTCTTC.

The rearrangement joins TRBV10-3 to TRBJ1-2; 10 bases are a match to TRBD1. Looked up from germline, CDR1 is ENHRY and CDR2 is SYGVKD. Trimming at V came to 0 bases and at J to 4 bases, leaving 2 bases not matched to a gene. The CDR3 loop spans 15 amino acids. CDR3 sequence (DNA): TGTGCCATCAGTGAGTCGGGGACAGGGGTCTATGGCTACACCTTC. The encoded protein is CAISESGTGVYGYTF.

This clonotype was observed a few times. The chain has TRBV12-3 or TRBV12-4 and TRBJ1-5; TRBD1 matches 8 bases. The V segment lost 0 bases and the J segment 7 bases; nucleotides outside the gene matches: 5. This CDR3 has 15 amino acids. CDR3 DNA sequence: TGTGCCAGCAGTTTAGCCCAGGGGGCTTGGCAGCCCCAGCATTTT. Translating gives CASSLAQGAWQPQHF.

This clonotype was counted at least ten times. CDR3 coding DNA: TGTGCCACGACCCGGGACAGTAACTATGGCTACACCTTC. Amino acids: CATTRDSNYGYTF. This chain joins TRBV10-3 and TRBJ1-2; 7 bases line up with TRBD1. CDR1 is ENHRY and CDR2 is SYGVKD in the germline V gene. This CDR3 has 13 residues. V lost 10 bases and J lost 1; bases outside the gene matches: 6.

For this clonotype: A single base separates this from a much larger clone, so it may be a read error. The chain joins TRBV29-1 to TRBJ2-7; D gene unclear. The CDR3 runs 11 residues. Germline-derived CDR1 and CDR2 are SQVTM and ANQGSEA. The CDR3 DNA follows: TGCAGCATTGAAGATCTCGACAAGCAGTACTTC. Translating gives CSIEDLDKQYF.

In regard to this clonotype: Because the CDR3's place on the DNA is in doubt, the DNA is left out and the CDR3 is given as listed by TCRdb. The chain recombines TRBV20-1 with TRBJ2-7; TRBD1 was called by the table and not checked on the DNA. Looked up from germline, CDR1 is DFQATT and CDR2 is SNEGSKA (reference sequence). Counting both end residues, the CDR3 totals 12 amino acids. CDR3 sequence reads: CSTSDRTYEQYF.

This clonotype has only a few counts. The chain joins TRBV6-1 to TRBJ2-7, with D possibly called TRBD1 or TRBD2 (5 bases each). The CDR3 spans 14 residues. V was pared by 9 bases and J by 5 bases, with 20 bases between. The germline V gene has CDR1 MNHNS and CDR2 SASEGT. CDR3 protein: CASTTRTKRHEQYF. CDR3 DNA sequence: TGTGCCAGTACAACTAGGACAAAGAGGCACGAGCAGTACTTC.

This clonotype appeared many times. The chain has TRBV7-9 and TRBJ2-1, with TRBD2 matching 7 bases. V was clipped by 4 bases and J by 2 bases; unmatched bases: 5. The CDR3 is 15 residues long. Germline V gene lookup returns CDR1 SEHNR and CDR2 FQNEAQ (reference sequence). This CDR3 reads CASSYPSGTYNEQFF. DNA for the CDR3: TGTGCCAGCAGCTACCCTAGCGGAACCTACAATGAGCAGTTCTTC.

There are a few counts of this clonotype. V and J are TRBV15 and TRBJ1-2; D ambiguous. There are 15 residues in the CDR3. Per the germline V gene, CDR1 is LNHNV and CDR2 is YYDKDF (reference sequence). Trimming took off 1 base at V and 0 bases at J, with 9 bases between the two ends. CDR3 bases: TGTGCCACCAGCAGAGCTTGGTCTTCTAACTATGGCTACACCTTC. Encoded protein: CATSRAWSSNYGYTF. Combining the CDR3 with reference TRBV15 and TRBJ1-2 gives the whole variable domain DAMVIQNPRYQVTQFGKPVTLSCSQTLNHNVMYWYQQKSSQAPKLLFHYYDKDFNNEADTPDNFQSRRPNTSFCFLDIRSPGLGDTAMYLCATSRAWSSNYGYTFGSGTRLTVV.

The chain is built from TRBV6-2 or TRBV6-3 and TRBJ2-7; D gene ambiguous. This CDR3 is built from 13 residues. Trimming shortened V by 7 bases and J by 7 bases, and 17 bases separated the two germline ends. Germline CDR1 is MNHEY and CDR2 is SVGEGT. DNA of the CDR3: TGTGCCAGCAAACGGACGGCCGCTGATGAGCAGTACTTC. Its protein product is CASKRTAADEQYF.

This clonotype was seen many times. CDR3 nucleotide sequence: TGTGCCAGCAGAAAAACAGGCTATGGCTACACCTTC. It codes for CASRKTGYGYTF. The chain combines TRBV7-9 with TRBJ1-2, with a weak D call TRBD1 (5 bases). The germline CDR1 and CDR2 sequences are SEHNR and FQNEAQ (reference sequence). V was clipped by 6 bases and J by 4 bases, with 9 bases between them. The length of the CDR3 is 12 residues.

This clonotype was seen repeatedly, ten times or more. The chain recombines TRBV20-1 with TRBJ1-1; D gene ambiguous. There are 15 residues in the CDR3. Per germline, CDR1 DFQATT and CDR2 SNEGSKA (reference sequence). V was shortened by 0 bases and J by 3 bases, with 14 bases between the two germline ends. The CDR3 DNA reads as TGCAGTGCTAGAGATCCATTTTCGAGGGACACTGAAGCTTTCTTT. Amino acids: CSARDPFSRDTEAFF.

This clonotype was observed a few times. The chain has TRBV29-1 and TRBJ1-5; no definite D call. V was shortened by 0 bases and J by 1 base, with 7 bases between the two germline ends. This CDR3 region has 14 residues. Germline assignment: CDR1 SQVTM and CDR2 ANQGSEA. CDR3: CSVEDPRSNQPQHF. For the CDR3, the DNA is TGCAGCGTTGAAGATCCCAGGAGCAATCAGCCCCAGCATTTT.

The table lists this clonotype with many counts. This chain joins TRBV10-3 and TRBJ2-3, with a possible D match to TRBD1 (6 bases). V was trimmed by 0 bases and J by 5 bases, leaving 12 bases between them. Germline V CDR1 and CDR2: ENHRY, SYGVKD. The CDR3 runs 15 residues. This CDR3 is CAISESRGSQDTQYF. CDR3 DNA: TGTGCCATCAGTGAGTCGAGGGGGTCTCAAGATACGCAGTATTTT.

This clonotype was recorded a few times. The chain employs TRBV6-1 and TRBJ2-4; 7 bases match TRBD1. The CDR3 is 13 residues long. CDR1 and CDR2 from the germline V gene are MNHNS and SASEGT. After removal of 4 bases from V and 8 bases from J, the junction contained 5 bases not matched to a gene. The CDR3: CASSVPTGDIQYF. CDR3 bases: TGTGCCAGCAGTGTCCCAACAGGGGACATTCAGTACTTC.

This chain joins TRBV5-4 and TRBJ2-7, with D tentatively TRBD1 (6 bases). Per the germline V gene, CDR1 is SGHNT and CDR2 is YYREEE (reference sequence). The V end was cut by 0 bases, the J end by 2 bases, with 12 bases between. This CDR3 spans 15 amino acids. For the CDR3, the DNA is TGTGCCAGCAGCTTGGCGGCAGGGGATACCTACGAGCAGTACTTC. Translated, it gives CASSLAAGDTYEQYF.

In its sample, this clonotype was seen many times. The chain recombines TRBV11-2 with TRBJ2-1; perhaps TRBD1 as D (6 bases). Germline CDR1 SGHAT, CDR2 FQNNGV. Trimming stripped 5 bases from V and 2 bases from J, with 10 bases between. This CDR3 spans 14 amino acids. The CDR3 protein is CASSLRDTYNEQFF. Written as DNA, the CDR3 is TGTGCCAGCAGCCTACGGGACACCTACAATGAGCAGTTCTTC.

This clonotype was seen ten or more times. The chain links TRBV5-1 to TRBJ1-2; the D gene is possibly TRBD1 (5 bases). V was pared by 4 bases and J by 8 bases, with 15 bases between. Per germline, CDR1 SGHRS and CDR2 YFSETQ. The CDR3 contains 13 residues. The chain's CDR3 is CASSRWGEYGYTF. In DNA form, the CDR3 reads TGCGCCAGCAGCCGTTGGGGGGAATACGGCTACACCTTC.